Listed below are T cell receptor beta chains from one sample, sequenced in a study of blood T cell repertoires in COVID-19. Profiled with immunoSEQ multiplex PCR; TCRdb holds only in-frame clones, not every one. The sample includes about 260,000 clones, about 85% of them seen just once. The sequenced sample consisted of peripheral blood. The origin of the receptors is a man aged 55 to 69 who had recovered from COVID-19. Each CDR3 is given with its conserved first and last residue. A D gene is named only where the DNA matches it firmly. Clone size is shown for a subset of rows, as once, few, many or a class of expanded clone.

V	J	D	size	DNA	CDR3
TRBV4-2	TRBJ2-7	TRBD2	.	TGTGCCAGCAGCCAAGAGTCTAGCGGGGGCTACGAGCAGTACTTC	CASSQESSGGYEQYF
TRBV3-1/TRBV3-2	TRBJ1-2	.	.	TGTGCCAGCACCGGCAGGGTGGACTATGGCTACACCTTC	CASTGRVDYGYTF
TRBV19	TRBJ1-2	TRBD1	.	TGTGCCACTTCGACAGGGGGCCAGATTAACTATGGCTACACCTTC	CATSTGGQINYGYTF
TRBV2	TRBJ1-4	.	once	TGTGCCAGCAGCCCCGGGACTCGGGAGGAAAAACTGTTTTTT	CASSPGTREEKLFF
TRBV5-4	TRBJ2-7	TRBD2	.	TGTGCCAGCAGCTTGGGGGGAGGGGCCCGGTTTAGCGAGCAGTACTTC	CASSLGGGARFSEQYF
TRBV6-2/TRBV6-3	TRBJ2-1	TRBD1	once	TGTGCCAGCAGTTACGAGGGGGCCCGCGATGAGCAGTTCTTC	CASSYEGARDEQFF
TRBV11-2	TRBJ2-6	.	.	TGTGCCAGCAGCTTAGTATTAGGGGCGGCAGGGGCCAACGTCCTGACTTTC	CASSLVLGAAGANVLTF
TRBV7-2	TRBJ2-5	TRBD2	.	TGTGCCAGCAGACCCGGGACTACCGAAATGGAGACCCAGTACTTC	CASRPGTTEMETQYF
TRBV2	TRBJ2-2	TRBD2	.	TGTGCCAGCAGTGTGAGGCTAGCGGGCGTTCCGGAGCTGTTTTTT	CASSVRLAGVPELFF
TRBV7-9	TRBJ2-1	.	.	TGTGCCAGCAGCTTCCGACTCAATGAGCAGTTCTTC	CASSFRLNEQFF
TRBV7-2	TRBJ2-3	.	.	TGTGCCAGCAGCTTAGCAGGGGGTCGCGTAGATACGCAGTATTTT	CASSLAGGRVDTQYF
TRBV7-3	TRBJ1-2	.	.	TGTGCCAGCAGCTTAAGGGCAGACTATGGCTACACCTTC	CASSLRADYGYTF
TRBV2	TRBJ1-1	.	.	TGTGCCAGCACGGAGGACGGCCTCACTGAAGCTTTCTTT	CASTEDGLTEAFF
TRBV10-1	TRBJ2-7	TRBD1	.	TGCGCCAGCAGTGACAGGGGGCTAAGCGAGCAGTACTTC	CASSDRGLSEQYF
TRBV5-1	TRBJ2-4	.	.	TGCGCCAGCAGCGGGGGGGCGGGTGCCACGGCCAAAAACATTCAGTACTTC	CASSGGAGATAKNIQYF
TRBV9	TRBJ2-7	TRBD2	.	TGTGCCAGCAGCCGCACGGGCGGGGGGGCCTACGAGCAGTACTTC	CASSRTGGGAYEQYF
TRBV6-5	TRBJ1-4	TRBD1	few	TGTGCCAGCAGTTCGACAGGGGATGGAGAAAAACTGTTTTTT	CASSSTGDGEKLFF
TRBV25-1	TRBJ1-4	.	.	TGTGCCAGCAGTGACAGATGGAACAGGGTGCGAGAAAAACTGTTTTTT	CASSDRWNRVREKLFF
TRBV6-4	TRBJ2-1	.	once	TGTGCCAGCAGCGTAGGGGTCCCGGGTCCCAATGAGCAGTTCTTC	CASSVGVPGPNEQFF
TRBV5-1	TRBJ1-2	TRBD1	.	TGCGCCAGCAGCTTCCGGGACAGTTGGGGCTACACCTTC	CASSFRDSWGYTF
TRBV6-2/TRBV6-3	TRBJ2-2	TRBD1	.	TGTGCCAGCAGTTACCGGGGACAGGGACCGAACACCGGGGAGCTGTTTTTT	CASSYRGQGPNTGELFF
TRBV5-1	TRBJ1-6	.	.	TGCGCCAGCAATGTCGACAGCCAAAGCTCCTATAATTCACCCCTCCACTTT	CASNVDSQSSYNSPLHF
TRBV5-1	TRBJ2-7	TRBD2	.	TGCGCCAGCACTGGACTAGCGGGGCCCACCTACGAGCAGTACTTC	CASTGLAGPTYEQYF
TRBV7-9	TRBJ1-1	.	few	TGTGCCAGCAGCTTAAAAGGGACACAGGACGCTGAAGCTTTCTTT	CASSLKGTQDAEAFF
TRBV3-1/TRBV3-2	TRBJ1-1	.	.	TGTGCCAGCAGCCAAGTGCAGGGGAGCACTGAAGCTTTCTTT	CASSQVQGSTEAFF
TRBV6-6	TRBJ1-5	.	.	TGTGCCAGCAGTTGGCTCCTCAATCAGCCCCAGCATTTT	CASSWLLNQPQHF
TRBV9	TRBJ1-2	TRBD1	.	TGTGCCAGCAGCGCCCTAGAGGGGGCAAACTATGGCTACACCTTC	CASSALEGANYGYTF
TRBV5-1	TRBJ2-3	.	.	TGCGCCAGCAGCTTGGCCGGGGGTGGGACAGATACGCAGTATTTT	CASSLAGGGTDTQYF
TRBV21-1	TRBJ1-2	.	.	TGTGCCAGGGTCAGGGGGGTCGCTAACTATGGCTACACCTTC	CARVRGVANYGYTF
TRBV28	TRBJ1-3	.	.	TGTGCCAGCAGTTTATCAGGGCTACACACCATATATTTT	CASSLSGLHTIYF
TRBV5-8	TRBJ2-7	.	.	TGTGCCAGCAGCTCAAAAATTGATAGTCCATCCTACGAGCAGTACTTC	CASSSKIDSPSYEQYF
TRBV30	TRBJ1-1	.	.	TGTGCCTGGAGTACCCACAGGGAGACTGAAGCTTTCTTT	CAWSTHRETEAFF
TRBV9	TRBJ1-6	.	.	TGTGCCAGCAGCGTAGGGCCCAGGGAACCAGGTCCCCTCCACTTT	CASSVGPREPGPLHF
TRBV9	TRBJ1-5	.	.	TGTGCCAGCAGCGAAGGAGGGGGAGGGAGCAATCAGCCCCAGCATTTT	CASSEGGGGSNQPQHF
TRBV5-1	TRBJ2-1	.	.	TGCGCCAGCAGCTTGGGACTCGGGGGTCGGTCGTACAATGAGCAGTTCTTC	CASSLGLGGRSYNEQFF
TRBV27	TRBJ2-3	.	.	TGTGCCAGCAGCCTACAGGGACGTTCCACAGATACGCAGTATTTT	CASSLQGRSTDTQYF
TRBV6-6	TRBJ2-3	.	.	TGTGCCAGCAGGGGGACGGAACTCGGGGGTACGCAGTATTTT	CASRGTELGGTQYF